Listed here are 16 T cell receptor beta chains from one sample, sequenced in a study of T cell responses to AZD1222 COVID-19 vaccine. Measured with immunoSEQ multiplex PCR; TCRdb has only the in-frame clones, and not every one. The data hold under 150,000 clones, with about 87% observed a single time. The source was peripheral blood, collected 28 days after the second AZD1222 dose. The receptors shown here come from an adult who received the AZD1222 COVID-19 vaccine.

This chain uses TRBV28 with TRBJ1-1; D possibly corresponds to TRBD1 (5 bases). This CDR3 has 13 amino acids. CDR1 is MDHEN, CDR2 SYDVKM, per germline. V lost 5 bases and J lost 4, with 11 bases in between. This CDR3 reads CASSTGEGTEAFF. The DNA of the CDR3 is TGTGCCAGCAGTACGGGGGAGGGCACTGAAGCTTTCTTT.

This clone was recorded only once. The chain employs TRBV5-6 and TRBJ1-6, with 9 bases fitting TRBD1. V lost 1 base, J lost 7 bases, and 0 bases stayed unmatched. The CDR3 length is 14 residues. Germline-derived CDR1 and CDR2 are SGHDT and YYEEEE. The CDR3 protein is CASSLTGGNSPLHF. The DNA for the CDR3 is TGTGCCAGCAGCTTGACAGGGGGCAATTCACCCCTCCACTTT.

This chain links TRBV19 with TRBJ2-7; D remains ambiguous. Germline CDR1 is LNHDA and CDR2 is SQIVND (reference sequence). The ends were cut back, 9 bases at V and 5 bases at J, with 11 bases in the middle. The CDR3 has 11 residues. The CDR3 DNA follows: TGTGCCAGGCCCCCCCTGCACGAGCAGTACTTC. Translating gives CARPPLHEQYF.

The genes are TRBV5-1 and TRBJ1-2; D is perhaps TRBD1 (5 bases). Germline V lookup: CDR1 SGHRS, CDR2 YFSETQ. The CDR3 runs 14 residues. Trimming left V 4 bases short and J 2 bases short, with 12 bases between. Written as DNA, the CDR3 is TGCGCCAGCAGCAGGGCAGGGACCAACTATGGCTACACCTTC. Translated: CASSRAGTNYGYTF.

In the case of this clone: Other DNA sequences in this specimen translate into the identical CDR3. The rearrangement uses TRBV12-3 or TRBV12-4 and TRBJ1-1; D gene uncertain. The V gene lost 5 bases and the J gene lost 1 base, with 5 bases spanning the gap. The CDR3 length is 12 residues. DNA for the CDR3: TGTGCCAGCAGTACACGGAACACTGAAGCTTTCTTT. Protein product: CASSTRNTEAFF.

The V call is TRBV6-2 or TRBV6-3, the J call TRBJ1-1, with 12 bases fitting TRBD1. Germline CDR1 reads MNHEY; CDR2 reads SVGEGT. V shed 4 bases, J shed 3 bases, and the junction held 6 bases outside the gene matches. This CDR3 has 16 residues. DNA for the CDR3: TGTGCCAGCAGTTGGGACAGGGGGCGTATGGACACTGAAGCTTTCTTT. This encodes CASSWDRGRMDTEAFF.

The V and J genes are TRBV6-5 and TRBJ1-2; D is possibly TRBD1 (6 bases). CDR1 is MNHEY and CDR2 is SVGAGI in the germline V gene. The CDR3 runs 15 residues. The V end was cut by 0 bases, the J end by 6 bases, with 14 bases between. CDR3 residues: CASSYSARGEDGYTF. The CDR3 nucleotides are TGTGCCAGCAGTTACTCGGCCAGGGGAGAGGATGGCTACACCTTC.

V and J are TRBV7-2 and TRBJ2-3; D unresolved. The CDR3 is 16 amino acids. Deletions cut 2 bases from V and 0 bases from J, with 12 bases between. CDR1 is SGHTA and CDR2 is FQGNSA in the germline V gene. In DNA form, the CDR3 reads TGTGCCAGCAGCTTATTCTCGGCATCTAGCACAGATACGCAGTATTTT. Amino acid sequence: CASSLFSASSTDTQYF.

The V call is TRBV4-3, the J call TRBJ2-6; D ambiguous. The germline V gene has CDR1 LGHNA and CDR2 YSLEER. This CDR3 contains 16 residues. The V gene lost 3 bases and the J gene lost 2 bases, with 11 bases spanning the gap. The CDR3 bases are TGCGCCAGCAGCCAGGGTGACCCTCCTGGGGCCAACGTCCTGACTTTC. Protein product: CASSQGDPPGANVLTF.

The chain joins TRBV9 to TRBJ2-6; D could derive from TRBD1 or TRBD2 (5 bases each). The CDR3 spans 17 residues. The germline V and J ends were trimmed by 4 bases and 4 bases, with 18 bases remaining between them. Germline CDR1 and CDR2: SGDLS and YYNGEE. The CDR3 is CASSSSRGWKGANVLTF. The CDR3 DNA follows: TGTGCCAGCAGCTCCAGCCGGGGCTGGAAAGGGGCCAACGTCCTGACTTTC. The entire variable domain, with the rest obtained from reference TRBV9 and TRBJ2-6, is as follows: DSGVTQTPKHLITATGQRVTLRCSPRSGDLSVYWYQQSLDQGLQFLIQYYNGEERAKGNILERFSAQQFPDLHSELNLSSLELGDSALYFCASSSSRGWKGANVLTFGAGSRLTVL.

V usage is TRBV7-3 and J usage is TRBJ1-2, with TRBD1 matching over 9 bases. Germline V CDR1 and CDR2: SGHTA, FQGTGA. The length of the CDR3 is 14 residues. V shed 3 bases and J 4 bases; nucleotides not matched to a gene: 3. The CDR3 is CASSLTGGGYGYTF. CDR3 nucleotides: TGTGCCAGCAGCTTGACAGGGGGAGGCTATGGCTACACCTTC.

V gene TRBV4-3 combines with J gene TRBJ2-2; 8 nucleotides match TRBD2. Germline loops: CDR1 LGHNA, CDR2 YSLEER. The V segment lost 4 bases and the J segment 4 bases; nucleotides outside the gene matches: 5. The CDR3 consists of 15 residues. CDR3 protein: CASSLLAGTTGELFF. CDR3 DNA sequence: TGCGCCAGCAGCCTATTAGCGGGGACCACCGGGGAGCTGTTTTTT.

The chain has TRBV3-1 (or the pseudogene TRBV3-2) and TRBJ2-2; perhaps TRBD2 as D (6 bases). Germline V gene lookup returns CDR1 LGHDT and CDR2 YNNKEL (reference sequence). This CDR3 spans 14 amino acids. V lost 0 bases, J lost 5 bases, and 7 bases lay in between. CDR3 nucleotides: TGTGCCAGCAGCCAAGAGGGGGGTACCGGGGAGCTGTTTTTT. Protein sequence: CASSQEGGTGELFF.

The V and J genes are TRBV5-4 and TRBJ2-7; D possibly corresponds to TRBD2 (6 bases). Trimming removed 1 base from V and 3 bases from J, with 11 bases in between. This CDR3 has 14 residues. Germline CDR1 is SGHNT and CDR2 is YYREEE (reference sequence). This CDR3 is CASSLNWGVYEQYF. In DNA, the CDR3 is TGTGCCAGCAGCTTGAATTGGGGGGTCTACGAGCAGTACTTC.

The chain carries TRBV4-1 and TRBJ2-3; 7 nucleotides line up with TRBD2. V gave up 3 bases and J gave up 4 bases; unmatched junction bases: 7. CDR3 length: 15 amino acids. The germline gives CDR1 MGHRA, CDR2 YSYEKL. Written as DNA, the CDR3 is TGCGCCAGCAGCCAGCGGGGGAATGGGGCAGATACGCAGTATTTT. This translates into CASSQRGNGADTQYF.

This rearrangement joins TRBV25-1 to TRBJ1-2; D might be TRBD1 (5 bases). V lost 4 bases and J lost 3, with 12 bases in between. The CDR3 loop spans 14 amino acids. From germline, CDR1 is MGHDK and CDR2 SYGVNS. CDR3 DNA sequence: TGTGCCAGCAGTGCCGGGACGTATCACTATGGCTACACCTTC. Amino acids: CASSAGTYHYGYTF.